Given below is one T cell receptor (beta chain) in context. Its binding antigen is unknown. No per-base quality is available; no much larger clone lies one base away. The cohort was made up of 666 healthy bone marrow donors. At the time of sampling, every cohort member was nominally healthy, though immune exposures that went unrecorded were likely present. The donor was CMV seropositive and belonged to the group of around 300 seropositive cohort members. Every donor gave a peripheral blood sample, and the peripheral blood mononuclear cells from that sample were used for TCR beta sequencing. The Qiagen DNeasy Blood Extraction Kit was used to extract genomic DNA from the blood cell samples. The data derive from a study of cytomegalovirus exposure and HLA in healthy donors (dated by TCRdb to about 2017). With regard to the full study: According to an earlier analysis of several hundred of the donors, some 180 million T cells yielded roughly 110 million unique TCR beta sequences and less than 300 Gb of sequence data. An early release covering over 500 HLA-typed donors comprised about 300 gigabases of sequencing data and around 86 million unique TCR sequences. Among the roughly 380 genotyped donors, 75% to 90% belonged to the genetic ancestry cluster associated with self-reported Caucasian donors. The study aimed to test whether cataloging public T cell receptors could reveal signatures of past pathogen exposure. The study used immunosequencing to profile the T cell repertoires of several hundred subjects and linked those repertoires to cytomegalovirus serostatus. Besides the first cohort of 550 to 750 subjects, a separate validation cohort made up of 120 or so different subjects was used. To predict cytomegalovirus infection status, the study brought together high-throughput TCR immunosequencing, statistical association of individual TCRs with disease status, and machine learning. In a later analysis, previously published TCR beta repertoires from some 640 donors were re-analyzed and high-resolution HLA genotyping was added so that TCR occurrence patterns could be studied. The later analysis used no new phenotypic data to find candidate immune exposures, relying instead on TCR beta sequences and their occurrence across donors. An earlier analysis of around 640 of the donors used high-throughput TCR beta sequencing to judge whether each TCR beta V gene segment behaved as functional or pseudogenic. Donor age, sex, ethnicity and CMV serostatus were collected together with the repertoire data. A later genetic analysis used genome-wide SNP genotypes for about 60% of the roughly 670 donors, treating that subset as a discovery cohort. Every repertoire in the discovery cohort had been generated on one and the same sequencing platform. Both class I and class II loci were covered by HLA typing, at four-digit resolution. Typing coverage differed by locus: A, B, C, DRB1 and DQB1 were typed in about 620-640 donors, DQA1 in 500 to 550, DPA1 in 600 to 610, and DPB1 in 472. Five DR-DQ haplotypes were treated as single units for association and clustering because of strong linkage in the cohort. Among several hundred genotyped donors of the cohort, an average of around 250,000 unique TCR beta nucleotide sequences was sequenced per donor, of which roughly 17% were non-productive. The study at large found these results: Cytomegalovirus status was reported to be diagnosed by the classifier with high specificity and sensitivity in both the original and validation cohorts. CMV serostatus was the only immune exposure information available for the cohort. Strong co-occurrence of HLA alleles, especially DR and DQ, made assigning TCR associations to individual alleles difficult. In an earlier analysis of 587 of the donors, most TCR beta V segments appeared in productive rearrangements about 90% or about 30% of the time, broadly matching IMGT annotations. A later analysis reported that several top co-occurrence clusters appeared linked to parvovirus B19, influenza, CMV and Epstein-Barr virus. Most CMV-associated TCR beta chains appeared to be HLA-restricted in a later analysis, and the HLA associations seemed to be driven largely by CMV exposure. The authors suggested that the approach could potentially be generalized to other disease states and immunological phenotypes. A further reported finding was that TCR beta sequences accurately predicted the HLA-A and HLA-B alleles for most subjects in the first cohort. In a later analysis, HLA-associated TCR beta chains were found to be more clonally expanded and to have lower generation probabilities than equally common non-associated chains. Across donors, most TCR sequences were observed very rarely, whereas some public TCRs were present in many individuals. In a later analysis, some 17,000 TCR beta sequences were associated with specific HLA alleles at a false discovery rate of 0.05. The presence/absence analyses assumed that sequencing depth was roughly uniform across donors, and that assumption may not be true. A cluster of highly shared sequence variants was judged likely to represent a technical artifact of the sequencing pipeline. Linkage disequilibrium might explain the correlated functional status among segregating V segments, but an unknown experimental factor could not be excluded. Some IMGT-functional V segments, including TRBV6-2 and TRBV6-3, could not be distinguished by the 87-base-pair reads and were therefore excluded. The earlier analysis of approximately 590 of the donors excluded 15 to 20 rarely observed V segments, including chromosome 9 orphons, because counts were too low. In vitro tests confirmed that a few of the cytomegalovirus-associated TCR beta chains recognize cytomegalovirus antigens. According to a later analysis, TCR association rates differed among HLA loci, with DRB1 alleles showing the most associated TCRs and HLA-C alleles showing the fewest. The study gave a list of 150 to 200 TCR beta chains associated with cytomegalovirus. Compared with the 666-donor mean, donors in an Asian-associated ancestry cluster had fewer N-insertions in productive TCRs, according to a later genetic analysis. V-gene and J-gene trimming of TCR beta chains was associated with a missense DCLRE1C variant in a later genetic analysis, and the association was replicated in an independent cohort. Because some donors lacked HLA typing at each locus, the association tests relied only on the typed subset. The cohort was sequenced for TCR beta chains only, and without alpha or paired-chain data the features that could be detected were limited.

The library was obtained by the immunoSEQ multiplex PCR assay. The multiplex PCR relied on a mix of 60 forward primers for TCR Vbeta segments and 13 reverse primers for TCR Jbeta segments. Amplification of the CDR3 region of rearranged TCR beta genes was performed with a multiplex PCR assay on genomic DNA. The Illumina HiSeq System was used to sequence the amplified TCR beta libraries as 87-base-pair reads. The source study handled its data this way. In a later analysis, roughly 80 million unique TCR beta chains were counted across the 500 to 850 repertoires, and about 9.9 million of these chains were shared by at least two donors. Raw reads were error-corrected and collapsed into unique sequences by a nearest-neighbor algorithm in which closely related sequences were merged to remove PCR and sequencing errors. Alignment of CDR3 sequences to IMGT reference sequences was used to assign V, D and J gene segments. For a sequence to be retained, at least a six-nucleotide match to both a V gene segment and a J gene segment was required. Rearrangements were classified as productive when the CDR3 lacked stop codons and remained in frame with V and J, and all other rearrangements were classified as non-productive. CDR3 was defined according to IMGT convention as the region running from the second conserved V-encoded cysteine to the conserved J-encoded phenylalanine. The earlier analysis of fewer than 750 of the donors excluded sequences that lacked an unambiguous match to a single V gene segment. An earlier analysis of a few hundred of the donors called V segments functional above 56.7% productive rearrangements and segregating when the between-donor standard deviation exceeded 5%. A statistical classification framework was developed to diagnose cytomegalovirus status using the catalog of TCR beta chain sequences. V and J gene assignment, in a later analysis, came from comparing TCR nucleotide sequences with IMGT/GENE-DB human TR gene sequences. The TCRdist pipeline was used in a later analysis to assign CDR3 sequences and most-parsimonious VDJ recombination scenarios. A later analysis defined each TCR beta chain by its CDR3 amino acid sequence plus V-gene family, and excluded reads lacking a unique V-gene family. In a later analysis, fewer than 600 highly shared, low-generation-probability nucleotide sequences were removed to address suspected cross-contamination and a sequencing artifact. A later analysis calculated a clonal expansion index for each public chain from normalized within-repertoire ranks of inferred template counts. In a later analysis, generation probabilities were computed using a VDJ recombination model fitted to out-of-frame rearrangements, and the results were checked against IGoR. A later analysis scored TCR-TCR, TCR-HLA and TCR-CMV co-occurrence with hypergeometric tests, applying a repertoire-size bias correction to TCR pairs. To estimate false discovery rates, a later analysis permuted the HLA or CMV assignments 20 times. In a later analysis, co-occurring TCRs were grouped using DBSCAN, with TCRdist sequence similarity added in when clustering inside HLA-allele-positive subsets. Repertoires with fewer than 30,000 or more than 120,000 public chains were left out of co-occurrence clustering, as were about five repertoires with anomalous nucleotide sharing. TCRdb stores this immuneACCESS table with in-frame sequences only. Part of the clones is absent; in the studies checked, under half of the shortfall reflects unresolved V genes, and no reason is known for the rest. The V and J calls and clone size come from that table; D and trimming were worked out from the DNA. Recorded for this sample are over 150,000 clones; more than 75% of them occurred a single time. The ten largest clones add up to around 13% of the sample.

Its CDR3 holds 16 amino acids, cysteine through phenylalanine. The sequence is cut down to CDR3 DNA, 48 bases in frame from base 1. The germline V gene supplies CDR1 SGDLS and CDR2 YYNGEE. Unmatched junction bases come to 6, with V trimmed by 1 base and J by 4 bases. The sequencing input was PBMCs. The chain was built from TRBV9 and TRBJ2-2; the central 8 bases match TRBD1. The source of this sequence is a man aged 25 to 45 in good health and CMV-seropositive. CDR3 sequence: CASSVSRGRGTGELFF. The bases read TGTGCCAGCAGCGTATCCAGGGGGCGCGGCACCGGGGAGCTGTTTTTT.